Sequencing of this TCR beta chain was carried out in a study of blood T cell repertoires in COVID-19. Study-wide context: Sites across the United States, Italy and Spain contributed samples from acute and convalescent COVID-19. T cells, B-cell-depleted T cells, or PBMCs provided the cDNA or gDNA that served as material.

Authors' data handling: Using reference gene primer amplification, nucleated cell counts were estimated. Repertoires were generated with immunoSEQ multiplex PCR, while TCRdb's copy carries only in-frame clones and drops some. V and J calls and clone size are those listed in that table; D and trimming were worked out from the DNA. The sample lists some 130,000 clones, more than 70% occurring once. Germline CDR1 LNHDA, CDR2 SQIVND (reference sequence). This CDR3 contains 16 residues. V shed 10 bases, J shed 0 bases, and the junction held 13 bases outside the gene matches. The chain is built from TRBV19 and TRBJ1-2; 8 nucleotides align to TRBD1. This clonotype was sampled from a man aged 50-59 years with acute or convalescent COVID-19. Sequencing was performed on peripheral blood. CDR3: CATHRGGTGPNYGYTF. The DNA for the CDR3 is TGTGCCACCCACCGAGGGGGGACAGGTCCTAACTATGGCTACACCTTC.